In its sample, the clone carrying this T cell receptor beta chain was seen once. In the source study's methods: It was from reference gene primer amplification that nucleated cell counts were estimated. Produced via immunoSEQ multiplex PCR; TCRdb's table is partial and in-frame only. That table supplies the V and J calls and clone size; D and trimming were determined from the DNA. This sample has over 300,000 clones, with more than 70% found just once. The data belong to a study of blood T cell repertoires in COVID-19. The wider study: COVID-19 samples collected from the United States, Italy and Spain covered acute and convalescent phases. T cells, B-cell-depleted T cells, or PBMCs provided the cDNA or gDNA that served as material.

Germline assignment: CDR1 SGHRS and CDR2 YFSETQ. This CDR3 region has 16 residues. V shed 4 bases and J shed 0 bases, with 14 bases lying between them. Sequenced: peripheral blood. V is TRBV5-1 and J is TRBJ1-3, with D possibly matching TRBD1 (6 bases). The clonotype originates from a man aged 18 to 35 who had recovered from COVID-19. CDR3 sequence reads: CASSVTGSSSGNTIYF. Here the CDR3 DNA reads TGCGCCAGCAGCGTAACAGGGTCCTCCTCTGGAAACACCATATATTTT.